This T cell receptor beta chain was found in a study of post-analysis software for immune sequencing data. Study-level information: The courses of disease that were included comprised relapsing-remitting, secondary progressive and progressive-relapsing multiple sclerosis.

The study's findings and limits: Compared with controls, patients had more of roughly 5 TRBV segments, including TRBV5-6, TRBV5-1 and TRBV20-1. Same-batch preparations were strongly co-clustered by F measure. Diversity measured as normalized Chao1 was significantly lower in multiple sclerosis patients than in controls.

This clonotype was observed a handful of times. Its antigen remains unknown. TCR beta cDNA libraries included unique molecular identifiers. T cells, roughly 0.85 to 10 million of them, yielded roughly 470,000 cDNA molecules. TCRdb processed the PCR reads anew with MiXCR; each CDR3 protein has one entry. The profile shows hundreds of thousands of distinct CDR3 sequences, roughly 29% of them singletons. V trimming: 7 bases; J trimming: 5 bases; junction bases outside the gene matches: 5. The length of the CDR3 is 14 residues. CDR1 is SQVTM and CDR2 is ANQGSEA in the germline V gene. Sequencing was performed on blood. V is TRBV29-1 and J is TRBJ2-2; 12 bases are a match to TRBD1. The clonotype originates from a girl aged 5 to 17 with multiple sclerosis. The CDR3 reads CSAAGQGATGELFF. CDR3 nucleotide sequence: TGCAGCGCCGCGGGACAGGGGGCGACCGGGGAGCTGTTTTTT.